This TCR beta chain was recorded in a study of T cell repertoires in aging, cancer and after chemotherapy. The wider study: Healthy donor repertoires were recorded over several months to years and showed clear clonal overlap.

TCR beta rearrangements were amplified from peripheral blood genomic DNA. A mixed TRB-A/B primer pool amplified rearranged TRB by multiplex touch-down PCR. TCRdb independently ran MiXCR on the multiplex PCR reads; one entry per CDR3 protein. The repertoire holds several thousand distinct CDR3 sequences, with roughly 32% as singletons. The CDR3 has 15 residues. In germline, CDR1 is SEHNR, CDR2 FQNEAQ (reference sequence). V lost 5 bases and J lost 2, with 15 bases in between. The V and J genes are TRBV7-9 and TRBJ2-5; D not resolved. The clonotype originates from a human donor in good health. Sequenced input: blood. The CDR3 sequence is CASSLFGGGQETQYF. The DNA of the CDR3 is TGTGCCAGCAGCCTTTTCGGCGGCGGACAAGAGACCCAGTACTTC.